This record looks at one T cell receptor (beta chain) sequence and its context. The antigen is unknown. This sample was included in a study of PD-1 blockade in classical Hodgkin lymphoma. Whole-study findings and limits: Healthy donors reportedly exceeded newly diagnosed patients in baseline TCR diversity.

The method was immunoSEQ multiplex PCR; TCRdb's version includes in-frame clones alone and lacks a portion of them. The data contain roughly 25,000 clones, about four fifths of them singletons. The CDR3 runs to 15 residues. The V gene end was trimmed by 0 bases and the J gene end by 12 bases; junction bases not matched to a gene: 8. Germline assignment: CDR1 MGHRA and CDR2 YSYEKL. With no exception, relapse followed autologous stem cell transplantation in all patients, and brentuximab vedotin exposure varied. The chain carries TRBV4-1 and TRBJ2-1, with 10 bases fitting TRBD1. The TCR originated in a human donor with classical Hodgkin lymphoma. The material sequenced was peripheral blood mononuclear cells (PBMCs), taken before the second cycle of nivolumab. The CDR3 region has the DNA TGCGCCAGCAGCCAAGAGCCGGACAGGGGGTTAGTGCAGTTCTTC. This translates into CASSQEPDRGLVQFF.